The T cell receptor beta chain described here comes from a study of Ad26.COV2.S vaccination and SARS-CoV-2 variants. The V gene lost 2 bases and the J gene lost 1 base, with 11 bases spanning the gap. Germline-derived CDR1 and CDR2 are SGDLS and YYNGEE. The CDR3 extends over 15 amino acids. Clones were sequenced by immunoSEQ multiplex PCR, and TCRdb holds only the in-frame ones, with some missing. The sample has around 370,000 clones; roughly 94% are singletons. This receptor was identified in a human donor who had recovered from COVID-19. The specimen comprised peripheral blood, sampled after recovery from COVID-19. The chain is built from TRBV9 and TRBJ2-3; D is ambiguous. The CDR3 nucleotides read TGTGCCAGCAGCGTTAGGGTCGGAGGCACAGATACGCAGTATTTT. Its translation: CASSVRVGGTDTQYF.